These 17 T cell receptor beta chains came from one sample sequenced in a study of T cell changes during pregnancy in multiple sclerosis. Only in-frame clones appear in the TCRdb table, and some are missing; sequencing was by immunoSEQ multiplex PCR. The sample shows about 46,000 clones, about 91% of them seen only once. The source material was CD8+ T cells from peripheral blood mononuclear cells, sampled after pregnancy. These receptors were taken from a female donor with multiple sclerosis, enrolled in a pregnancy study.

The chain couples TRBV14 to TRBJ1-4; D is uncertain. Germline V CDR1 and CDR2: SGHDN, FVKESK. Trimming shortened V by 1 base and J by 6 bases, and 9 bases separated the two germline ends. This CDR3 has 14 residues. In DNA form, the CDR3 reads TGTGCCAGCAGCCAAGTAAGGCAGGATGAAAAACTGTTTTTT. Its protein product is CASSQVRQDEKLFF.

V and J are TRBV27 and TRBJ1-5, with D possibly TRBD1 on 6 matching bases. The CDR3 extends over 15 amino acids. V lost 8 bases and J 0 bases, leaving 14 bases between the germline ends. CDR1 and CDR2 from the germline V gene are MNHEY and SMNVEV (reference sequence). CDR3 loop: CASRGAGISNQPQHF. CDR3 bases: TGTGCCAGCCGGGGGGCAGGGATTAGCAATCAGCCCCAGCATTTT.

The chain joins TRBV9 to TRBJ2-1; TRBD2 aligns across 11 bases. Germline V gives CDR1 SGDLS, CDR2 YYNGEE. The CDR3 covers 14 residues. V lost 4 bases, J lost 9 bases, and 6 bases stayed unmatched. CDR3 residues: CASSQLAGVGEQFF. In DNA form, the CDR3 reads TGTGCCAGCAGCCAACTAGCGGGAGTTGGTGAGCAGTTCTTC.

This clone was seen a handful of times. The chain uses TRBV19 and TRBJ2-7; 11 positions match TRBD1. The CDR3 has 14 amino acids. Looked up from germline, CDR1 is LNHDA and CDR2 is SQIVND (reference sequence). V shed 6 bases, J shed 5 bases, and the junction held 6 bases outside the gene matches. The CDR3 bases are TGTGCCAGTAGCGGACAGGGGGCGTTAAACGAGCAGTACTTC. Translating gives CASSGQGALNEQYF.

The chain joins TRBV2 to TRBJ1-1; the D gene is possibly TRBD1 (6 bases). Germline V gene sequence: CDR1 SNHLY, CDR2 FYNNEI. The V gene lost 6 bases and the J gene lost 1 base, with 12 bases spanning the gap. The CDR3 extends over 14 amino acids. The CDR3: CASRHPQGNTEAFF. The CDR3 DNA sequence: TGTGCCAGCAGACATCCACAGGGGAACACTGAAGCTTTCTTT.

The chain recombines TRBV5-5 with TRBJ2-5, with D hard to call. This CDR3 spans 15 amino acids. With 0 bases removed from V and 2 bases from J, the gap between germline ends came to 11 bases. CDR1 is SGHKS and CDR2 is YYEKEE in the germline V gene (reference sequence). CDR3: CASSLGATPQETQYF. CDR3 bases: TGTGCCAGCAGCTTGGGAGCCACCCCTCAAGAGACCCAGTACTTC. The whole variable domain, remainder taken from reference TRBV5-5 and TRBJ2-5, is DAGVTQSPTHLIKTRGQQVTLRCSPISGHKSVSWYQQVLGQGPQFIFQYYEKEERGRGNFPDRFSARQFPNYSSELNVNALLLGDSALYLCASSLGATPQETQYFGPGTRLLVL.

The V gene is TRBV30, the J gene TRBJ2-5; possibly TRBD2 for D (5 bases). Germline CDR1 is GTSNPN and CDR2 is SVGIG (reference sequence). Trimming took 2 bases from V and 1 from J, leaving 14 bases between them. The CDR3 loop spans 15 amino acids. This CDR3 reads CAWSPLLGPQETQYF. In nucleotides, the CDR3 is TGTGCCTGGAGTCCTCTACTAGGACCCCAAGAGACCCAGTACTTC.

The gene calls are TRBV7-9 and TRBJ2-7; D might be TRBD2 (6 bases). The CDR3 is made up of 16 amino acids. V was cut by 0 bases and J by 1 base, with 13 bases left in between. Germline V lookup: CDR1 SEHNR, CDR2 FQNEAQ (reference sequence). For the CDR3, the DNA is TGTGCCAGCAGCTTAGCGGGGGGAGTTCGGTCCTACGAGCAGTACTTC. Encoded protein: CASSLAGGVRSYEQYF.

V gene TRBV7-2 combines with J gene TRBJ2-5, with D maybe TRBD2 (6 bases). The CDR3 runs to 14 residues. Per the germline V gene, CDR1 is SGHTA and CDR2 is FQGNSA. Deletions cut 2 bases from V and 3 bases from J, with 10 bases between. For the CDR3, the DNA is TGTGCCAGCAGCTTAATTTCGGGGGAAGAGACCCAGTACTTC. Amino acids: CASSLISGEETQYF.

The V gene is TRBV6-5, the J gene TRBJ2-7, with 7 nucleotides matching TRBD1. This CDR3 has 12 amino acids. The V gene end was trimmed by 10 bases and the J gene end by 2 bases; junction bases not matched to a gene: 5. Germline V CDR1 and CDR2: MNHEY, SVGAGI. The DNA for the CDR3 is TGTGCCACAGGACAGGCGACCTACGAGCAGTACTTC. This gives the protein CATGQATYEQYF.

The chain's CDR3 is CACAQGLGGSAFF. DNA of the CDR3: TGTGCCTGCGCGCAGGGACTAGGGGGGTCAGCTTTCTTT. This sequence joins TRBV27 and TRBJ1-1, with D perhaps matching TRBD1 (6 bases). In germline, CDR1 is MNHEY, CDR2 SMNVEV (reference sequence). The CDR3 covers 13 residues. Trimming shortened V by 11 bases and J by 10 bases, and 23 bases separated the two germline ends.

This chain uses TRBV7-3 with TRBJ2-2; 8 positions match TRBD1. Germline CDR1 reads SGHTA; CDR2 reads FQGTGA. V dropped 4 bases and J dropped 4; count of bases not matched to a gene: 5. The CDR3 contains 15 residues. CDR3 sequence: CASSYTGGFTGELFF. In nucleotides, the CDR3 is TGTGCCAGCAGCTACACAGGGGGGTTCACCGGGGAGCTGTTTTTT.

V gene TRBV6-1 combines with J gene TRBJ1-2; D uncertain. V lost 2 bases, J lost 7 bases, and 14 bases lay in between. From germline, CDR1 is MNHNS and CDR2 SASEGT. The CDR3 covers 14 residues. CDR3 protein: CASSEIAARGGYTF. For the CDR3, the DNA is TGTGCCAGCAGTGAAATCGCTGCTCGGGGTGGCTACACCTTC.

The rearrangement uses TRBV27 and TRBJ2-1; 9 bases agree with TRBD2. V lost 8 bases to trimming and J lost 6 bases; unmatched junction nucleotides: 8. This CDR3 is 14 amino acids long. Germline V gives CDR1 MNHEY, CDR2 SMNVEV (reference sequence). The DNA for the CDR3 is TGTGCCAGCCACGGCGGGGGGGCCATCAATGAGCAGTTCTTC. Translated: CASHGGGAINEQFF.

The chain combines TRBV27 with TRBJ1-2, with a tentative D call TRBD1 (5 bases). This CDR3 is 15 amino acids long. The V gene lost 4 bases and the J gene lost 3 bases, with 15 bases spanning the gap. Germline assignment: CDR1 MNHEY and CDR2 SMNVEV (reference sequence). CDR3: CASSSPGHTDYGYTF. CDR3 coding DNA: TGTGCCAGCAGTTCGCCCGGACATACGGACTATGGCTACACCTTC.

This chain uses TRBV4-3 with TRBJ1-1; D gene unclear. Trimming stripped 0 bases from V and 6 bases from J, with 11 bases between. CDR3 length: 14 amino acids. From germline, CDR1 is LGHNA and CDR2 YSLEER. CDR3 sequence (DNA): TGCGCCAGCAGCCAAGATCGGAGGTTCCCTGAAGCTTTCTTT. Its protein is CASSQDRRFPEAFF.

This rearrangement joins TRBV7-6 to TRBJ2-7, with 9 nucleotides matching TRBD1. This CDR3 has 15 residues. V dropped 5 bases and J dropped 4; count of bases not matched to a gene: 9. Germline CDR1 and CDR2: SGHVS and FNYEAQ. The CDR3 sequence: CASSTLPGQGYEQYF. CDR3 sequence (DNA): TGTGCCAGCAGCACCTTACCGGGACAGGGATACGAGCAGTACTTC. The full variable domain, in which reference TRBV7-6 and TRBJ2-7 provide the parts outside the CDR3, is GAGVSQSPRYKVTKRGQDVALRCDPISGHVSLYWYRQALGQGPEFLTYFNYEAQQDKSGLPNDRFSAERPEGSISTLTIQRTEQRDSAMYRCASSTLPGQGYEQYFGPGTRLTVT.